Shown below are 9 T cell receptor beta chains from a single sample sequenced in a study of Ad26.COV2.S vaccination and SARS-CoV-2 variants. The assay was immunoSEQ multiplex PCR, and TCRdb's table has in-frame clones only and misses some. The table has around 450,000 clones, approximately 89% seen once. Treatment noted: around 19 received Ad26.COV2.S at low or high dose, single or two shots; about 5 received placebo; per-sample allocation not given. Day 63 following the first vaccine or placebo injection was when the samples were taken. Sequencing was performed on peripheral blood, taken in a trial of Ad26.COV2.S vaccine versus placebo. The receptors were gathered from a person between 18 and 60 years old who received the Ad26.COV2.S COVID-19 vaccine or a placebo.

The chain has TRBV6-6 and TRBJ1-1, with D uncertain. The CDR3 runs 13 residues. The germline CDR1 and CDR2 sequences are MNHNY and SVGAGI (reference sequence). Trimming shortened V by 5 bases and J by 1 base, and 8 bases separated the two germline ends. The DNA of the CDR3 is TGTGCCAGCAGTGTTTGGGAGAACACTGAAGCTTTCTTT. Amino acids: CASSVWENTEAFF.

The chain has TRBV5-3 and TRBJ2-5; TRBD1 agrees at 7 bases. TRBV5-3 is known as an ORF, though its function is uncertain. V was clipped by 4 bases and J by 4 bases; unmatched bases: 10. CDR3 length equals 15 residues. For the CDR3, the DNA is TGTGCCAGAAGCCCCGCACAGGGGCAGGTAGAGACCCAGTACTTC. Protein: CARSPAQGQVETQYF.

The gene calls are TRBV7-9 and TRBJ1-1; D perhaps matches TRBD1 (6 bases). Trimming removed 2 bases from V and 3 bases from J, with 10 bases in between. The CDR3 contains 14 residues. Germline CDR1 is SEHNR and CDR2 is FQNEAQ (reference sequence). CDR3: CASSLMGADTEAFF. In DNA form, the CDR3 reads TGTGCCAGCAGCTTAATGGGGGCGGACACTGAAGCTTTCTTT. The variable domain in full, completed from reference TRBV7-9 and TRBJ1-1, reads DTGVSQNPRHKITKRGQNVTFRCDPISEHNRLYWYRQTLGQGPEFLTYFQNEAQLEKSRLLSDRFSAERPKGSFSTLEIQRTEQGDSAMYLCASSLMGADTEAFFGQGTRLTVV.

The chain links TRBV13 to TRBJ2-7; TRBD2 matches at 10 bases. The CDR3 sequence is 18 residues long. J was trimmed by 3 bases and V by 5 bases; bases with no gene match: 16. From germline, CDR1 is PRHDT and CDR2 FYEKMQ (reference sequence). The CDR3 DNA reads TGTGCCAGCAGCCCTAGCGGGAGCGGGGGAAGTCTAGACTACGAGCAGTACGTC. Protein sequence: CASSPSGSGGSLDYEQYV.

The chain employs TRBV5-5 and TRBJ2-5, with 9 positions matching TRBD2. The ends lost 4 bases at V and 2 bases at J; junction bases unmatched: 9. Germline-derived CDR1 and CDR2 are SGHKS and YYEKEE (reference sequence). The length of the CDR3 is 16 residues. CDR3 in amino acids: CASSPRGRARQETQYF. The CDR3 DNA follows: TGTGCCAGCAGCCCCCGCGGGAGGGCGCGACAAGAGACCCAGTACTTC.

The chain combines TRBV6-2 or TRBV6-3 with TRBJ1-1, with TRBD1 as a possible D gene (5 bases). V lost 6 bases and J 0 bases, leaving 14 bases between the germline ends. The CDR3 has 15 amino acids. Germline V gene sequence: CDR1 MNHEY, CDR2 SVGEGT. CDR3 sequence: CASSLRGALNTEAFF. CDR3 DNA: TGTGCCAGCAGCCTGAGAGGGGCGCTGAACACTGAAGCTTTCTTT.

The gene calls are TRBV6-1 and TRBJ2-1; 12 bases map to TRBD1. The CDR3 spans 16 residues. Trimming removed 0 bases from V and 8 bases from J; junction bases left unmatched: 5. Germline V gives CDR1 MNHNS, CDR2 SASEGT. CDR3 region: CASSEAGDRGQDEQFF. CDR3 DNA: TGTGCCAGCAGTGAAGCGGGGGACAGGGGGCAGGATGAGCAGTTCTTC.

The rearrangement links TRBV3-1 (or the pseudogene TRBV3-2) to TRBJ1-2, with TRBD1 matching over 7 bases. The CDR3 covers 13 residues. V lost 6 bases and J lost 8; bases outside the gene matches: 9. Germline values: CDR1 LGHDT, CDR2 YNNKEL (reference sequence). The CDR3 bases are TGTGCCAGCAGTCCTGACAGGGAGAGGGGCTACACCTTC. Amino acid sequence: CASSPDRERGYTF.

The rearrangement uses TRBV5-1 and TRBJ1-2; the D is unclear. V was clipped by 2 bases and J by 3 bases, with 5 bases between them. The CDR3 runs 12 residues. Germline CDR1 is SGHRS and CDR2 is YFSETQ. Here the CDR3 DNA reads TGCGCCAGCAGCTTAAACCACTATGGCTACACCTTC. Its protein product is CASSLNHYGYTF. Looking up the rest from reference TRBV5-1 and TRBJ1-2 gives the full variable domain: KAGVTQTPRYLIKTRGQQVTLSCSPISGHRSVSWYQQTPGQGLQFLFEYFSETQRNKGNFPGRFSGRQFSNSRSEMNVSTLELGDSALYLCASSLNHYGYTFGSGTRLTVV.